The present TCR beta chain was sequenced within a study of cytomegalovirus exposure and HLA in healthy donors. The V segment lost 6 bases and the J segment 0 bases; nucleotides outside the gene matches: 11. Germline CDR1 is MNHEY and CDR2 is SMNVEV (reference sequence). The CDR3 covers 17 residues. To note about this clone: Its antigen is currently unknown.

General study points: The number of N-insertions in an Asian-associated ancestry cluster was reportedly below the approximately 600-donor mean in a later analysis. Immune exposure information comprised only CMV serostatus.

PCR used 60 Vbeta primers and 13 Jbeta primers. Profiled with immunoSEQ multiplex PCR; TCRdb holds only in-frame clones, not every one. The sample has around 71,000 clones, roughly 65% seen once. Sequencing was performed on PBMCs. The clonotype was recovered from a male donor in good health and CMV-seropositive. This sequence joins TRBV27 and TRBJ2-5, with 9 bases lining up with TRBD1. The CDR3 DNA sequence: TGTGCCAGCAGACGACAGGGGGGCCTTCCGTACCAAGAGACCCAGTACTTC. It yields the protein CASRRQGGLPYQETQYF.